This T cell receptor (beta chain) came from a study of shared clonotypes between healthy human individuals. Overall study context: Sampling drew on donors who were two women and a few men aged 18 to 49. CD4 naive cells filled three plates per donor, CD4 memory three, CD8 naive two and CD8 memory one. Notes on the study in general: A limitation of the genetic and exposure-history diversity represented arose from few donors. It was the non-shared clonotypes that had lower generation probabilities than clonotypes shared by all four donors.

Only a few counts were recorded for this clone. No antigen is known for it. The data were produced by immunoSEQ multiplex PCR, yet TCRdb's version contains in-frame clones alone and is incomplete. The data contain around 700,000 clones, around three quarters of them seen just once; the ten biggest clones take up more than 1.5%. The receptor's source is a woman in her twenties or thirties in good health. The sample taken for sequencing was memory CD4+ T cells sorted from blood. Subset reported: CD45RA-negative fraction.

In DNA form, the CDR3 reads TGTGCCAGCAGTAACAGGGGCGGCGGAGGGGAGACCCAGTACTTC. It translates to CASSNRGGGGETQYF. The chain employs TRBV6-5 and TRBJ2-5, with TRBD1 as a possible D gene (7 bases). CDR1 is MNHEY, CDR2 SVGAGI, per germline. The length of the CDR3 is 15 residues. Trimming took 5 bases from V and 5 from J, leaving 18 bases between them.